One sample yielded the 11 T cell receptor beta chains listed below, sequenced in a study of shared clonotypes between healthy human individuals. Generated by immunoSEQ multiplex PCR, the TCRdb table keeps only in-frame clones and is missing some. The top ten hold 0.85% to 1% of the sample, which has about a million clones, approximately 80% seen once. The sequencing sample was made of memory CD4+ T cells from PBMCs. Subset indicated: CD45RA-negative fraction. The receptors were gathered from a man aged 18 to 35 in good health. Some clones in this sample may be carry-over from other donors' samples.

The genes are TRBV2 and TRBJ2-3; 7 positions agree with TRBD2. The CDR3 is made up of 16 amino acids. Germline V CDR1 and CDR2: SNHLY, FYNNEI. The V segment lost 1 base and the J segment 5 bases; nucleotides outside the gene matches: 9. The CDR3 DNA reads as TGTGCCAGCAGTGAAGGAAGGGAGGGCCAGGGAGATACGCAGTATTTT. Its translation is CASSEGREGQGDTQYF.

The rearrangement joins TRBV6-6 to TRBJ2-5; perhaps TRBD1 as D (6 bases). The V end lost 5 bases, the J end lost 3 bases, and 13 bases lay between the germline ends. CDR3 length: 14 residues. Germline V lookup: CDR1 MNHNY, CDR2 SVGAGI (reference sequence). The CDR3 DNA follows: TGTGCCAGCAGTGCCCGGACAGACAAAGAGACCCAGTACTTC. Protein product: CASSARTDKETQYF.

This clone has ten or more counts. The chain links TRBV7-8 to TRBJ1-5; maybe TRBD1 (5 bases). The CDR3 loop spans 12 amino acids. The V gene's germline CDR1 is SGHVS and CDR2 FQNEAQ. The ends were cut back, 0 bases at V and 8 bases at J, with 5 bases in the middle. The DNA of the CDR3 is TGTGCCAGCAGCTTAGCAGGGGAGCCCCAGCATTTT. Protein: CASSLAGEPQHF.

In this sample, this clone turned up once. This chain connects TRBV5-1 to TRBJ1-2; D not certain. Germline V gene sequence: CDR1 SGHRS, CDR2 YFSETQ. The CDR3 length is 14 residues. The V gene lost 0 bases and the J gene lost 4 bases, with 10 bases spanning the gap. The CDR3 spells CASSLGTASYGYTF. The CDR3 nucleotides are TGCGCCAGCAGCTTGGGCACGGCTAGCTATGGCTACACCTTC.

V gene TRBV19 combines with J gene TRBJ2-3; D is perhaps TRBD2 (7 bases). Germline CDR1 LNHDA, CDR2 SQIVND (reference sequence). With 6 bases removed from V and 5 bases from J, the gap between germline ends came to 12 bases. The CDR3 is made up of 13 amino acids. The CDR3 spells CASRKGGGDTQYF. CDR3 sequence (DNA): TGTGCCAGTAGAAAGGGGGGGGGAGATACGCAGTATTTT.

The rearrangement joins TRBV2 to TRBJ2-5, with D uncertain. CDR1 is SNHLY and CDR2 is FYNNEI in the germline V gene. Between the trimmed V and J ends, which lost 3 bases and 7 bases, there was a span of 9 bases. The CDR3 has 12 residues. CDR3 loop: CASSDSVGTQYF. In nucleotides, the CDR3 is TGTGCCAGCAGTGACTCGGTGGGGACCCAGTACTTC.

This chain uses TRBV5-1 with TRBJ2-1; no reliable D call. The germline V and J ends were trimmed by 1 base and 5 bases, with 10 bases remaining between them. Germline CDR1 SGHRS, CDR2 YFSETQ. The CDR3 has 14 amino acids. CDR3 sequence: CASSLSTGNNEQFF. The CDR3 region has the DNA TGCGCCAGCAGCTTGTCTACTGGCAACAATGAGCAGTTCTTC.

Only a few counts were recorded for this clone. The chain joins TRBV5-5 to TRBJ2-3; 10 positions agree with TRBD1. Looked up from germline, CDR1 is SGHKS and CDR2 is YYEKEE (reference sequence). The CDR3 is 15 amino acids. V lost 4 bases, J lost 2 bases, and 4 bases stayed unmatched. The CDR3 sequence: CASSPGQGTTDTQYF. The CDR3 DNA reads as TGTGCCAGCAGCCCGGGACAGGGGACCACAGATACGCAGTATTTT.

The chain joins TRBV28 to TRBJ2-1; a weak D match, TRBD1 (5 bases). Germline V lookup: CDR1 MDHEN, CDR2 SYDVKM. The CDR3 loop spans 13 amino acids. Trimming pared 7 bases from V and 7 bases from J, leaving 14 bases between. The CDR3 DNA reads as TGTGCCAGCACTACAGGTTCCCGTAATGAGCAGTTCTTC. Amino acids: CASTTGSRNEQFF.

The rearrangement uses TRBV28 and TRBJ2-1; no definite D call. The CDR3 is 12 residues long. The V and J ends lost 7 bases and 9 bases respectively, with 13 bases between them. Germline CDR1 is MDHEN and CDR2 is SYDVKM. In nucleotides, the CDR3 is TGTGCCAGCACCTCCACAAGTCGTGAGCAGTTCTTC. This translates into CASTSTSREQFF.

The chain employs TRBV5-1 and TRBJ1-3; 9 bases are shared with TRBD1. Germline assignment: CDR1 SGHRS and CDR2 YFSETQ. V shed 7 bases, J shed 2 bases, and the junction held 4 bases outside the gene matches. The CDR3 contains 14 residues. CDR3 loop: CASWTGVAGNTIYF. The CDR3 region has the DNA TGCGCCAGCTGGACAGGGGTAGCTGGAAACACCATATATTTT.